This paragraph covers one T cell receptor beta chain sequence. This record belongs to a study of shared T cell receptors in the human thymus. Here immunoSEQ multiplex PCR was the method, and the copy in TCRdb shows in-frame clones only, minus some. This sample carries just under 550,000 clones, around 82% of them seen once, and the ten largest clones take 0.013%. The CDR3 covers 14 residues. The V end lost 3 bases, the J end lost 1 base, and 10 bases lay between the germline ends. The germline gives CDR1 SGDLS, CDR2 YYNGEE. These data also formed part of another study, on human thymus T cells. This second report adds: Samples came from healthy Finnish infants during open corrective cardiac surgery. Thymic material originated from resections removed in the course of corrective heart surgery. V and J genes seemed to be used with bias in thymic and blood repertoires. Thymic repertoires from unrelated individuals overlapped highly, related research reported.

The TCR sequence derives from a boy under two years old with a congenital heart defect. This chain uses TRBV9 with TRBJ1-1; no clear D gene. Sequencing input: thymocytes. CDR3 amino acids: CASSGGRGNTEAFF. As DNA, the CDR3 is TGTGCCAGCAGCGGCGGACGGGGGAACACTGAAGCTTTCTTT.